Only a few counts were recorded for the clone carrying this T cell receptor (beta chain). The V end was cut by 1 base, the J end by 2 bases, with 11 bases between. CDR1 and CDR2 (germline): SGHVS, FNYEAQ. This CDR3 is built from 16 residues. TCRdb independently ran MiXCR on the RT-PCR reads; one entry per CDR3 protein. The profile shows about 540,000 distinct CDR3 sequences, approximately 22% of them singletons. This sample is part of a study of response to subunit inactivated influenza vaccine. These data also featured in a second study, about T cells expressing NK-cell markers. That investigation notes: The cDNA for TCR beta came from 5'RACE template switching with UMIs.

This specimen was CD4+ T cells sorted from PBMCs, taken roughly 13 days after vaccination. This sequence was found in a man in his fifties who received an inactivated influenza vaccine. The rearrangement uses TRBV7-6 and TRBJ2-2, with D unresolved. Here the CDR3 reads CASSLGAGDNTGELFF. The DNA of the CDR3 is TGTGCCAGCAGCTTAGGGGCAGGCGATAACACCGGGGAGCTGTTTTTT.